This T cell receptor beta chain was captured by sequencing in a study of graft-versus-host responses after intestinal transplantation. This clone was counted once. In germline, CDR1 is SNHLY, CDR2 FYNNEI. Trimming left V 8 bases short and J 0 bases short, with 14 bases between. The CDR3 has 14 residues. Some clones are missing from TCRdb's copy, which holds only in-frame ones; the method was immunoSEQ multiplex PCR. This sample has over 8,000 clones, with more than 85% found just once. The chain recombines TRBV2 with TRBJ2-7; maybe TRBD2 (5 bases). The sample consisted of PBMCs, taken 11 days after intestinal transplantation. This receptor was identified in a human patient who received an intestinal transplant, so some T cells may come from the graft donor. The chain's CDR3 is CASSPTEGSYEQYF. CDR3 nucleotides: TGTGCCAGCTCACCCACTGAGGGCTCCTACGAGCAGTACTTC.